Below are 26 T cell receptor beta chains sequenced from a single sample in a study of blood T cell repertoires in COVID-19 (dated by TCRdb to the early 2020s). Receptor amplification or capture employed the immunoSEQ multiplex PCR assay. The table comes from immuneACCESS by way of TCRdb, which keeps in-frame sequences with V and J called. Part of the clones is missing from these tables; in studies checked, under half for an unresolved V gene and the rest for unknown reasons. The sample table shows about 240,000 clones, and 85% to 90% are seen once. The ten largest clones capture around 5.9% of the sample. The sample taken for sequencing was peripheral blood. These receptors all stem from a man aged 60 to 75 with acute or convalescent COVID-19.

The V call is TRBV2, the J call TRBJ2-2, with 8 bases aligning to TRBD1. V lost 6 bases and J lost 4; bases outside the gene matches: 13. This CDR3 spans 17 amino acids. Germline loops: CDR1 SNHLY, CDR2 FYNNEI. The CDR3 DNA is TGTGCCAGCAGCCCCCACCCGGACAGGGTAGTCACCGGGGAGCTGTTTTTT. Translating gives CASSPHPDRVVTGELFF.

The genes are TRBV28 and TRBJ1-1, with TRBD1 matching 8 bases. CDR3 size: 16 residues. The V segment lost 4 bases and the J segment 0 bases; nucleotides outside the gene matches: 7. Germline V gene sequence: CDR1 MDHEN, CDR2 SYDVKM. The CDR3: CASSSRQGTVNTEAFF. The DNA for the CDR3 is TGTGCCAGCAGTTCCCGACAGGGGACGGTGAACACTGAAGCTTTCTTT.

V is TRBV25-1 and J is TRBJ1-1, with 8 bases aligning to TRBD1. The CDR3 consists of 15 residues. Trimming cost V 2 bases and J 4 bases; bases outside gene matches: 6. From germline, CDR1 is MGHDK and CDR2 SYGVNS. The CDR3 is CASSEDRGEGTEAFF. The CDR3 nucleotides are TGTGCCAGCAGTGAAGACAGGGGCGAGGGCACTGAAGCTTTCTTT. Full variable domain (rest looked up from reference TRBV25-1 and TRBJ1-1): EADIYQTPRYLVIGTGKKITLECSQTMGHDKMYWYQQDPGMELHLIHYSYGVNSTEKGDLSSESTVSRIRTEHFPLTLESARPSHTSQYLCASSEDRGEGTEAFFGQGTRLTVV.

The chain employs TRBV24-1 and TRBJ2-5, with D maybe TRBD2 (6 bases). Germline CDR1 reads KGHDR; CDR2 reads SFDVKD. This CDR3 has 12 residues. CDR3 DNA: TGTGCTACTCGACGCGGGGTCGGGTCCCAGTACTTC. This sequence encodes CATRRGVGSQYF.

The chain combines TRBV11-3 with TRBJ2-3, with TRBD2 matching over 8 bases. Germline CDR1 SGHNT, CDR2 YENEEA. The CDR3 spans 15 residues. V lost 2 bases, J lost 4 bases, and 5 bases stayed unmatched. CDR3 region: CASSLYGRGADTQYF. The CDR3 DNA is TGTGCCAGCAGCTTATACGGGAGGGGGGCAGATACGCAGTATTTT.

The chain couples TRBV5-1 to TRBJ1-2; D is unresolved. Between the trimmed V and J ends, which lost 0 bases and 4 bases, there was a span of 7 bases. From germline, CDR1 is SGHRS and CDR2 YFSETQ. The CDR3 is 13 residues long. CDR3 residues: CASSLAAVYGYTF. For the CDR3, the DNA is TGCGCCAGCAGCTTGGCCGCGGTCTATGGCTACACCTTC.

This clone was counted once. J is TRBJ2-2 and V is TRBV7-2; 10 positions match TRBD2. The CDR3 has 16 amino acids. V lost 3 bases to trimming and J lost 7 bases; unmatched junction nucleotides: 8. The germline V gene has CDR1 SGHTA and CDR2 FQGNSA. CDR3 sequence: CASSLSLAGGIGELFF. CDR3 nucleotide sequence: TGTGCCAGCAGCTTGTCCTTAGCGGGAGGTATCGGGGAGCTGTTTTTT.

This clone has only one observation. The chain links TRBV7-6 to TRBJ1-2, with 12 positions matching TRBD1. Losses at the gene ends were 1 base for V and 6 bases for J; bases not matched to a gene: 6. CDR1 is SGHVS and CDR2 is FNYEAQ in the germline V gene. CDR3 size: 16 residues. DNA for the CDR3: TGTGCCAGCAGCTTAGGGGACAGGGGGCGTTCGGATGGCTACACCTTC. Translation gives CASSLGDRGRSDGYTF.

This clone was picked up a small number of times. The chain employs TRBV28 and TRBJ1-1; D uncertain. This CDR3 region has 13 residues. Trimming left V 6 bases short and J 7 bases short, with 15 bases between. In germline, CDR1 is MDHEN, CDR2 SYDVKM. The CDR3 loop reads CASRHGDSGEAFF. CDR3 bases: TGTGCCAGCAGACATGGAGATTCGGGTGAAGCTTTCTTT. The variable domain in full, with the rest retrieved from reference TRBV28 and TRBJ1-1, is DVKVTQSSRYLVKRTGEKVFLECVQDMDHENMFWYRQDPGLGLRLIYFSYDVKMKEKGDIPEGYSVSREKKERFSLILESASTNQTSMYLCASRHGDSGEAFFGQGTRLTVV.

The rearrangement uses TRBV7-9 and TRBJ1-1; D is ambiguous. V lost 5 bases and J 4 bases, leaving 11 bases between the germline ends. The CDR3 has 13 amino acids. CDR1 is SEHNR, CDR2 FQNEAQ, per germline (reference sequence). The CDR3 sequence is CASSLTEGTEAFF. In DNA, the CDR3 is TGTGCCAGCAGCCTGACCGAGGGCACTGAAGCTTTCTTT.

This clone has more than one count but fewer than ten. The sample contains more than one DNA sequence encoding this CDR3. The chain links TRBV9 to TRBJ2-7; TRBD2 matches at 7 bases. The CDR3 sequence is 13 residues long. CDR1 and CDR2 from the germline V gene are SGDLS and YYNGEE. J gave up 6 bases and V 0 bases, and 3 bases lay outside the gene matches. CDR3 DNA sequence: TGTGCCAGCAGCGTAGCTACGGGGGGCGAGCAGTACTTC. Translated, it gives CASSVATGGEQYF.

This sequence joins TRBV27 and TRBJ2-1; TRBD1 matches at 11 bases. The CDR3 consists of 15 residues. V lost 4 bases and J lost 8; bases outside the gene matches: 7. Germline V gives CDR1 MNHEY, CDR2 SMNVEV (reference sequence). CDR3 protein: CASSYGQGALDEQFF. CDR3 nucleotides: TGTGCCAGCAGTTACGGACAGGGGGCTTTGGATGAGCAGTTCTTC.

J is TRBJ1-3 and V is TRBV28; D might be TRBD1 (5 bases). Trimming removed 1 base at V and 1 base at J, with 14 bases between. The CDR3 is 17 residues long. Germline CDR1 and CDR2: MDHEN and SYDVKM. CDR3 region: CASSLSAGKISGNTIYF. CDR3 sequence (DNA): TGTGCCAGCAGTTTATCGGCAGGGAAAATTTCTGGAAACACCATATATTTT.

The chain recombines TRBV11-2 with TRBJ2-7, with 7 bases matching TRBD1. The CDR3 extends over 13 amino acids. V shed 3 bases, J shed 3 bases, and the junction held 2 bases outside the gene matches. The V gene's germline CDR1 is SGHAT and CDR2 FQNNGV. This CDR3 reads CASSFDRVYEQYF. The CDR3 coding sequence is TGTGCCAGCAGCTTTGACAGGGTCTACGAGCAGTACTTC.

The V gene is TRBV19, the J gene TRBJ1-4, with D unclear. CDR1 and CDR2 from the germline V gene are LNHDA and SQIVND (reference sequence). The CDR3 is 15 residues long. V lost 3 bases and J 5 bases, leaving 13 bases between the germline ends. CDR3 residues: CASSMGSWRNEKLFF. CDR3 nucleotide sequence: TGTGCCAGTAGTATGGGGTCGTGGAGGAATGAAAAACTGTTTTTT.

The chain couples TRBV6-6 to TRBJ1-6; TRBD1 might be the D (5 bases). This CDR3 is built from 16 residues. Germline CDR1 reads MNHNY; CDR2 reads SVGAGI (reference sequence). V was cut by 2 bases and J by 5 bases, with 13 bases left in between. In DNA form, the CDR3 reads TGTGCCAGCAGTTACAGGCAGGGTTCAAATAATTCACCCCTCCACTTT. Translated, it gives CASSYRQGSNNSPLHF.

The chain is built from TRBV11-2 and TRBJ2-1, with D maybe TRBD2 (6 bases). V lost 4 bases and J lost 0, with 10 bases in between. Germline V gene lookup returns CDR1 SGHAT and CDR2 FQNNGV. CDR3 size: 15 residues. CDR3 protein: CASSSRGSSYNEQFF. Here the CDR3 DNA reads TGTGCCAGCAGCTCCCGGGGGAGCTCCTACAATGAGCAGTTCTTC.

J is TRBJ2-7 and V is TRBV19, with TRBD1 matching over 7 bases. Germline V gene data show CDR1 as LNHDA and CDR2 as SQIVND (reference sequence). V lost 8 bases, J lost 5 bases, and 15 bases stayed unmatched. The CDR3 spans 15 residues. DNA for the CDR3: TGTGCCAGTGGGTTAAGGGACAGTTTTTCCAACGAGCAGTACTTC. This gives the protein CASGLRDSFSNEQYF. Together with reference TRBV19 and TRBJ2-7, the CDR3 gives the full variable domain: DGGITQSPKYLFRKEGQNVTLSCEQNLNHDAMYWYRQDPGQGLRLIYYSQIVNDFQKGDIAEGYSVSREKKESFPLTVTSAQKNPTAFYLCASGLRDSFSNEQYFGPGTRLTVT.

The gene calls are TRBV5-5 and TRBJ1-5; D is unclear. The V end was cut by 0 bases, the J end by 6 bases, with 10 bases between. This CDR3 comprises 14 residues. Germline assignment: CDR1 SGHKS and CDR2 YYEKEE (reference sequence). CDR3 sequence (DNA): TGTGCCAGCAGCTTGGGTCAGGCAAGTCAGCCCCAGCATTTT. This translates into CASSLGQASQPQHF.

CDR3 DNA sequence: TGTGCCAGCAGCGATCGAGGCTCTGGAAACACCATATATTTT. It encodes CASSDRGSGNTIYF. The chain is built from TRBV11-3 and TRBJ1-3; D call uncertain. The CDR3 spans 14 residues. Trimming shortened V by 5 bases and J by 0 bases, and 8 bases separated the two germline ends. From germline, CDR1 is SGHNT and CDR2 YENEEA.

The V gene is TRBV6-5, the J gene TRBJ1-2, with 9 nucleotides matching TRBD1. The CDR3 consists of 13 residues. After removal of 8 bases from V and 2 bases from J, the junction contained 3 bases not matched to a gene. Germline values: CDR1 MNHEY, CDR2 SVGAGI. The CDR3 sequence is CASGQGRNYGYTF. DNA for the CDR3: TGTGCCAGCGGACAGGGGAGGAACTATGGCTACACCTTC.

The chain recombines TRBV11-3 with TRBJ2-5; D is ambiguous. Trimming took off 2 bases at V and 3 bases at J, with 7 bases between the two ends. The CDR3 is made up of 13 amino acids. Germline loops: CDR1 SGHNT, CDR2 YENEEA. The CDR3 region is CASSLNGKETQYF. In nucleotides, the CDR3 is TGTGCCAGCAGCTTAAACGGTAAAGAGACCCAGTACTTC.

The chain has TRBV27 and TRBJ1-3; TRBD1 matches at 9 bases. From germline, CDR1 is MNHEY and CDR2 SMNVEV (reference sequence). CDR3 length equals 14 residues. Losses at the gene ends were 3 bases for V and 8 bases for J; bases not matched to a gene: 5. The CDR3 DNA reads TGTGCCAGCAGTTTGAGGACAGGGGTGGACACCATATATTTT. This sequence encodes CASSLRTGVDTIYF.

The CDR3 region has the DNA TGTGCCAGCAGTCCGTTGTACGGGGGGCGCCGGGAGCAGTTCTTC. Translating gives CASSPLYGGRREQFF. The chain employs TRBV27 and TRBJ2-1; perhaps TRBD2 as D (7 bases). CDR1 MNHEY and CDR2 SMNVEV come from the germline V gene (reference sequence). Trimming took 5 bases from V and 10 from J, leaving 21 bases between them. CDR3 length: 15 residues.

For this clone: The sample contains more than one DNA sequence encoding this CDR3. The gene calls are TRBV21-1 and TRBJ2-2; the DNA was not compared with TRBD2, the D call given in the table. TRBV21-1 is a documented pseudogene. CDR3 length: 18 amino acids. CDR3 sequence: CASSSPGREIANTGELFF. The CDR3 DNA reads TGTGCCAGCAGCTCCCCGGGGCGGGAGATAGCGAACACCGGGGAGCTGTTTTTT.

J is TRBJ2-7 and V is TRBV27; D unresolved. Germline values: CDR1 MNHEY, CDR2 SMNVEV (reference sequence). V shed 1 base and J shed 6 bases, with 10 bases lying between them. The CDR3 runs to 13 residues. CDR3 sequence: CASSLLRGREQYF. The CDR3 region has the DNA TGTGCCAGCAGTTTATTACGTGGGCGCGAGCAGTACTTC.